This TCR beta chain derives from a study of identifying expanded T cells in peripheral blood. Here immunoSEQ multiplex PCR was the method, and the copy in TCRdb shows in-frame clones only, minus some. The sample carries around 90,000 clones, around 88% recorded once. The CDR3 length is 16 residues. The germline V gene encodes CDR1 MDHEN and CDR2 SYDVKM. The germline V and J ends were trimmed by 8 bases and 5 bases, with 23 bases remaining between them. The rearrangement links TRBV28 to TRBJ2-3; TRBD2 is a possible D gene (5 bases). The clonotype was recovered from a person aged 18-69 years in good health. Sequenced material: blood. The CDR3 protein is CASYKAGVPQRDTQYF. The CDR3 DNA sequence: TGTGCCAGCTACAAGGCCGGGGTGCCCCAAAGAGATACGCAGTATTTT. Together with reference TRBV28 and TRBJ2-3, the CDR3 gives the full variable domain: DVKVTQSSRYLVKRTGEKVFLECVQDMDHENMFWYRQDPGLGLRLIYFSYDVKMKEKGDIPEGYSVSREKKERFSLILESASTNQTSMYLCASYKAGVPQRDTQYFGPGTRLTVL.